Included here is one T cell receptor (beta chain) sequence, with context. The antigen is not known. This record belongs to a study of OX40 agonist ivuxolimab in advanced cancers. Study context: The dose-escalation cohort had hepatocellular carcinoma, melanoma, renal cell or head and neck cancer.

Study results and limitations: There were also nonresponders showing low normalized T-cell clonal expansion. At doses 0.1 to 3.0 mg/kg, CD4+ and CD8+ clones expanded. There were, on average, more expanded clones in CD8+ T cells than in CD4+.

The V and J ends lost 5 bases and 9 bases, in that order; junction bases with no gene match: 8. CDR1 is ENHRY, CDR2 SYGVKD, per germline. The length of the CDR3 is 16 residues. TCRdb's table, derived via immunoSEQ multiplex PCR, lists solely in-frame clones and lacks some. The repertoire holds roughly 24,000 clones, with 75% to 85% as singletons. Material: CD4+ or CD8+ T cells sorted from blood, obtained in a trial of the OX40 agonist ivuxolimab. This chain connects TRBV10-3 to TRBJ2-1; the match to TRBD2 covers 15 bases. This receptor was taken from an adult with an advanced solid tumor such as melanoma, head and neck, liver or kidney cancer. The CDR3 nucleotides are TGTGCCATCAGTCCCGGACTAGCGGGGGGGCACTCTGAGCAGTTCTTC. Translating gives CAISPGLAGGHSEQFF.